This TCR beta chain was captured in a study of blood T cell repertoires in COVID-19 (dated by TCRdb to the early 2020s). In terms of the full investigation: Collaborator samples came from the United States, Italy and Spain and covered acute and convalescent phases of COVID-19. The prospective study material was composed of cDNA or gDNA derived from T cells, B-cell-depleted T cells, or PBMCs. The dataset comprised deeply sampled blood TCRbeta repertoires from subjects exposed to, actively infected with, or recovered from COVID-19. The repertoires were made available in a free public database intended to serve as a resource for research on the immune response to SARS-CoV-2. Samples were obtained from the ongoing ImmuneRACE study (first 160 participants) and from roughly 1,300 subjects provided by 6 global collaborators. A de-identified subject ID, COVID-19 status, age in years and sex were almost always included in the sample metadata. HLA class I and class II types, where available, came from metadata supplied by the sample provider rather than from assay-based typing. Overall study outcomes, separate from this receptor: Clinical and demographic metadata were provided uncurated, with the amount varying by source and participant.

On this clone itself: Which antigen it targets is not known. Base qualities are missing; no much larger clone stands one base away.

TCRbeta CDR3 regions were amplified from genomic DNA using the immunoSEQ Assay, a bias-controlled multiplex PCR. The published analysis was carried out like this. The number of nucleated cells in each sample was estimated from the amplification of reference gene primers within the assay. To quantify the absolute abundance of each unique TCRbeta CDR3 rearrangement, sequence reads were collapsed and filtered. For each sample, productive Simpson clonality was calculated as the square root of Simpson's diversity index across productive rearrangements. In its TCRdb copy, this immuneACCESS table keeps in-frame sequences only and misses some clones. Where compared with another copy, unresolved V genes explain less than half of these, and the others have no known cause. The V and J calls and clone size were taken over from that table, and D and trimming were inferred from the DNA. The sample table contains 350,000 to 450,000 clones; only one count was recorded for approximately 89% of them. Of the sample, less than 2% is held by the ten largest clones.

V loses 3 bases, J loses 7 bases, and the germline ends lie 6 bases apart. The CDR3 runs 10 residues from the cysteine to the phenylalanine. The read is trimmed to its CDR3 DNA, 30 bases read in frame from base 1. CDR1 and CDR2, per the germline V gene (reference sequence), are DFQATT and SNEGSKA. In Seattle, one collaborating source enrolled patients while the infection was active and tracked those patients longitudinally over the course of disease. Each collaborating institution followed its own protocols to collect whole blood in K2EDTA tubes. For TCRbeta analysis, collaborator samples were shipped as frozen whole blood, as isolated PBMCs, or as DNA extracted from either sample type.

The sequence joins TRBV20-1 to TRBJ1-1, with no confidently assigned D gene. Sequencing used peripheral blood. The TCR sequence derives from a middle-aged woman with COVID-19, enrolled during active disease. The DNA sequence is as follows: TGCAGTGCTAGTTGGAGTGAAGCTTTCTTT. Its product reads: CSASWSEAFF.